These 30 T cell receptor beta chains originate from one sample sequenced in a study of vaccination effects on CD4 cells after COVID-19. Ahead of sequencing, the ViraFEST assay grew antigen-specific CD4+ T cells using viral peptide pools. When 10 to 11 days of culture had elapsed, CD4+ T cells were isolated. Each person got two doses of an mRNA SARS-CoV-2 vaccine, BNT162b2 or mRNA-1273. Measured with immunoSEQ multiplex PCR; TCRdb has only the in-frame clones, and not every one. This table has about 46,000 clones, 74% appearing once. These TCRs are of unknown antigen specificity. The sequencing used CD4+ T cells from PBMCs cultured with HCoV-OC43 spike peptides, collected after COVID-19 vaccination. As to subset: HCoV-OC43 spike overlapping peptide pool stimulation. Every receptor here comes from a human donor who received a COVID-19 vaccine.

CDR3 amino acids: CASSIDRGRAEKLFF. The CDR3, as DNA: TGTGCCAGCAGCATCGACAGGGGGCGCGCTGAAAAACTGTTTTTT. The chain joins TRBV11-2 to TRBJ1-4; 10 positions match TRBD1. CDR3 length equals 15 residues. Trimming took 5 bases from V and 7 from J; bases not matched to a gene: 7. CDR1 and CDR2 (germline): SGHAT, FQNNGV.

The CDR3 is CASSYTGLNEQYF. The CDR3 DNA is TGCGCCAGCAGCTATACGGGACTCAACGAGCAGTACTTC. The genes are TRBV5-1 and TRBJ2-7, with D possibly matching TRBD2 (6 bases). The CDR3 sequence is 13 residues long. V shed 3 bases and J shed 5 bases, with 12 bases lying between them. The germline V gene has CDR1 SGHRS and CDR2 YFSETQ.

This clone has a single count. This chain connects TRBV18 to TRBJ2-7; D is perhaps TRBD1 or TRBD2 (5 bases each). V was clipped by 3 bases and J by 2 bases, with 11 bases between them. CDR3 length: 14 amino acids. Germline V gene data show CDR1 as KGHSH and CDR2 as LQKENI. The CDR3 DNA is TGTGCCAGCTCACCCAACCGGGACGCCTACGAGCAGTACTTC. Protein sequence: CASSPNRDAYEQYF.

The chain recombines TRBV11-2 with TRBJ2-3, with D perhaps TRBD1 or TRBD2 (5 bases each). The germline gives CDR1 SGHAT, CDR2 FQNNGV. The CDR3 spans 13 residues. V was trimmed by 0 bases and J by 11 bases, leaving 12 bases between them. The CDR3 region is CASSLERGVVQYF. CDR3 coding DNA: TGTGCCAGCAGCTTAGAACGGGGCGTTGTGCAGTATTTT.

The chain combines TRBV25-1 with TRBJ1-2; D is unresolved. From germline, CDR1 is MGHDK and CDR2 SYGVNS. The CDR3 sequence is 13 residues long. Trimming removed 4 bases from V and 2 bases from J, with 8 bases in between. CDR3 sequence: CASSVQRNYGYTF. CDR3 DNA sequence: TGTGCCAGCAGTGTGCAGAGGAACTATGGCTACACCTTC.

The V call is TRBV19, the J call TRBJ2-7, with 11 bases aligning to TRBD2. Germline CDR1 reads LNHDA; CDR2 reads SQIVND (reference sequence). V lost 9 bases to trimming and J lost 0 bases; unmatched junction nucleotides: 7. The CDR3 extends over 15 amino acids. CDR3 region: CASSTGTSGSYEQYF. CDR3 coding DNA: TGTGCCAGCAGCACCGGGACTAGCGGCTCCTACGAGCAGTACTTC.

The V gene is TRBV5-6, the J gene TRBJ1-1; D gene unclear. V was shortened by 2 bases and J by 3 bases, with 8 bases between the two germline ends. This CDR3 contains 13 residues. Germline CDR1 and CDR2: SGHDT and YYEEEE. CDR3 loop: CASSFLLDTEAFF. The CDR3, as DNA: TGTGCCAGCAGCTTTCTCTTAGACACTGAAGCTTTCTTT.

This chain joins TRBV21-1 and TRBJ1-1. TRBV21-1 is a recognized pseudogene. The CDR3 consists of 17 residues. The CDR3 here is CASNTRGRAAVNTEAFF. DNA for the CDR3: TGTGCCAGCAACACGCGGGGGCGGGCCGCAGTGAACACTGAAGCTTTCTTT.

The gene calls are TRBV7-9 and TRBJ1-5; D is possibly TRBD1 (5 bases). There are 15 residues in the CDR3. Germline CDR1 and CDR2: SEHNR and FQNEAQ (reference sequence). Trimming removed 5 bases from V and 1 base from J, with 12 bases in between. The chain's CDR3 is CASSPGTLSNQPQHF. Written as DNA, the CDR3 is TGTGCCAGCAGCCCTGGGACTCTAAGCAATCAGCCCCAGCATTTT. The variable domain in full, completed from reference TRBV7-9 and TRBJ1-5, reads DTGVSQNPRHKITKRGQNVTFRCDPISEHNRLYWYRQTLGQGPEFLTYFQNEAQLEKSRLLSDRFSAERPKGSFSTLEIQRTEQGDSAMYLCASSPGTLSNQPQHFGDGTRLSIL.

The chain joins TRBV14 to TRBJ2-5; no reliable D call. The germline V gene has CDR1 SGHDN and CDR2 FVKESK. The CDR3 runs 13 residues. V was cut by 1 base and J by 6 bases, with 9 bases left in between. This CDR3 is CASSQVDVQTQYF. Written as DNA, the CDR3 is TGTGCCAGCAGCCAAGTTGACGTGCAGACCCAGTACTTC.

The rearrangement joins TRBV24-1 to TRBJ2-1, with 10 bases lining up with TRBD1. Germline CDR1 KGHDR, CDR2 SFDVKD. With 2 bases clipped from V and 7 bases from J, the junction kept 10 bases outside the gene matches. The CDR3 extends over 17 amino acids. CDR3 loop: CATSDSLDRGRGNEQFF. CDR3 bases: TGTGCCACCAGTGATTCCTTAGACAGGGGGCGCGGGAATGAGCAGTTCTTC.

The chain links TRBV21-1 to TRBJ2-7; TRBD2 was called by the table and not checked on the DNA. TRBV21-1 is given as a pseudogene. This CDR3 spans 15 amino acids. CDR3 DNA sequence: TGTGCCAGCAGCGAATCGCGAGGCTTGTTGGACGAGCAGTACTTC. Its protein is CASSESRGLLDEQYF.

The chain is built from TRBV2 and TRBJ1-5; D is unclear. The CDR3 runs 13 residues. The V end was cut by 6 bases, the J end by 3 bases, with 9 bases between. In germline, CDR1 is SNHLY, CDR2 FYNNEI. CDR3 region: CASRIGSNQPQHF. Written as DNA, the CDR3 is TGTGCCAGCAGGATCGGGTCCAATCAGCCCCAGCATTTT.

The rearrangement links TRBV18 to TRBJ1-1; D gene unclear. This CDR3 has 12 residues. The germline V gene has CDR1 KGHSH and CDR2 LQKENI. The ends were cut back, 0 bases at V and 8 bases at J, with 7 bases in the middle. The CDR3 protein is CASSPPKGEAFF. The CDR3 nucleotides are TGTGCCAGCTCACCACCGAAAGGGGAAGCTTTCTTT.

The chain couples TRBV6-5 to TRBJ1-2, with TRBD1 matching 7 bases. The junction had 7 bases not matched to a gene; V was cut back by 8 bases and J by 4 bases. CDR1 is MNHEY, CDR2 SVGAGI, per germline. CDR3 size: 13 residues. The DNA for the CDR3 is TGTGCCAGCTCCTCGACAGGGACCTATGGCTACACCTTC. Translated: CASSSTGTYGYTF.

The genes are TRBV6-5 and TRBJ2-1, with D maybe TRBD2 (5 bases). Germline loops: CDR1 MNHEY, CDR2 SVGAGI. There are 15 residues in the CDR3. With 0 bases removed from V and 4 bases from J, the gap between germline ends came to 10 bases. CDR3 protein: CASSYSRGLYNEQFF. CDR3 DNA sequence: TGTGCCAGCAGTTACTCGCGAGGGCTTTACAATGAGCAGTTCTTC.

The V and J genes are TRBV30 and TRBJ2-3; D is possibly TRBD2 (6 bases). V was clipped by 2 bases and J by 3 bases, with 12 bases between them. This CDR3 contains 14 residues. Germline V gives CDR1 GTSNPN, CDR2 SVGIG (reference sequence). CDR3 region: CAWSIRGATDTQYF. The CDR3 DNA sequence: TGTGCCTGGAGTATTCGCGGGGCTACAGATACGCAGTATTTT.

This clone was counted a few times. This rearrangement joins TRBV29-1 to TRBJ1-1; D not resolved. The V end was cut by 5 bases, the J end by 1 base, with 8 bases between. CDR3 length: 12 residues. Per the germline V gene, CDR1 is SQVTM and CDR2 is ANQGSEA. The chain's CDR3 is CSVQQTNTEAFF. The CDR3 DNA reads TGCAGCGTTCAGCAGACGAACACTGAAGCTTTCTTT.

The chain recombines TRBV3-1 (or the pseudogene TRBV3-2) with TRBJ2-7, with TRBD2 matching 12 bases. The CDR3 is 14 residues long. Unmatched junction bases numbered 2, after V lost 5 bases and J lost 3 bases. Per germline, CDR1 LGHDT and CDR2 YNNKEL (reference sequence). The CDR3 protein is CASSWTSGVYEQYF. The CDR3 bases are TGTGCCAGCAGCTGGACTAGCGGGGTCTACGAGCAGTACTTC.

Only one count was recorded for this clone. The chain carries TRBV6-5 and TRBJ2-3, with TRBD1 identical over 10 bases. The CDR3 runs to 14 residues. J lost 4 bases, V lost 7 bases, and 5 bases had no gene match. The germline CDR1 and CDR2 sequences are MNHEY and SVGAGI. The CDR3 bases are TGTGCCAGCATAGACAGGGGGCGCGCAGATACGCAGTATTTT. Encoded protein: CASIDRGRADTQYF.

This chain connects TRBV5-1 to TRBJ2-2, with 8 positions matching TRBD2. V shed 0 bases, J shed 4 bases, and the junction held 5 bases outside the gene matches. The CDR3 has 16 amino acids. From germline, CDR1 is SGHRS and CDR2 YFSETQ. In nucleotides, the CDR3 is TGCGCCAGCAGCTTGGCCGGGACTAGAAGCACCGGGGAGCTGTTTTTT. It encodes CASSLAGTRSTGELFF.

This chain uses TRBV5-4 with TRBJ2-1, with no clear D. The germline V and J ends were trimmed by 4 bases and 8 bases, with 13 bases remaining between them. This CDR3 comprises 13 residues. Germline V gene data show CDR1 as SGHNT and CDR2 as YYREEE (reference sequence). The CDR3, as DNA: TGTGCCAGCAGCCCGCCTAGTGAGGATGAGCAGTTCTTC. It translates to CASSPPSEDEQFF. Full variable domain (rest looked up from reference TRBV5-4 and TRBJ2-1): ETGVTQSPTHLIKTRGQQVTLRCSSQSGHNTVSWYQQALGQGPQFIFQYYREEENGRGNFPPRFSGLQFPNYSSELNVNALELDDSALYLCASSPPSEDEQFFGPGTRLTVL.

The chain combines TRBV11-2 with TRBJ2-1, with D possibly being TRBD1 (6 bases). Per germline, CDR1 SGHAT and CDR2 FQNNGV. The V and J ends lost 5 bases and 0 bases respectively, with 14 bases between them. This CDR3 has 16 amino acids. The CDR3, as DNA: TGTGCCAGCAGCCGAGACGTGGGGGCCTCCTACAATGAGCAGTTCTTC. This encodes CASSRDVGASYNEQFF.

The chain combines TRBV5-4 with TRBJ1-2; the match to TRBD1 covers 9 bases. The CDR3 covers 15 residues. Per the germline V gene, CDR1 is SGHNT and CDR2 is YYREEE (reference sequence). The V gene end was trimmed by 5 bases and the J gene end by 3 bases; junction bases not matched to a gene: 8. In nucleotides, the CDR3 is TGTGCCAGCAGAACTGGGACAGGGTCTCACTATGGCTACACCTTC. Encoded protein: CASRTGTGSHYGYTF.

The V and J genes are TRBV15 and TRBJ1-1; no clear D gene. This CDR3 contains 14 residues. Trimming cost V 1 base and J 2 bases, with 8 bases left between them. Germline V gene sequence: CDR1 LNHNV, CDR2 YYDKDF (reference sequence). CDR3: CATSRADGNTEAFF. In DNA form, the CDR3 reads TGTGCCACCAGCAGAGCGGACGGCAACACTGAAGCTTTCTTT.

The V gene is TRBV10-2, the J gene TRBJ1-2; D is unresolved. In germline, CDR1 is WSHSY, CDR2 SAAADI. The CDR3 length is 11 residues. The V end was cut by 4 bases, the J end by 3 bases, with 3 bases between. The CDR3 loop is CASSVHYGYTF. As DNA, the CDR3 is TGCGCCAGCAGTGTGCACTATGGCTACACCTTC.

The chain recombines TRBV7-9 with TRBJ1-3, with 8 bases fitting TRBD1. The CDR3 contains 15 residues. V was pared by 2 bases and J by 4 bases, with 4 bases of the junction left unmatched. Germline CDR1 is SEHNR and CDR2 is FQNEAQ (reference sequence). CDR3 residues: CASSLQGAGGNTIYF. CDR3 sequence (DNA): TGTGCCAGCAGCTTACAGGGGGCTGGAGGAAACACCATATATTTT.

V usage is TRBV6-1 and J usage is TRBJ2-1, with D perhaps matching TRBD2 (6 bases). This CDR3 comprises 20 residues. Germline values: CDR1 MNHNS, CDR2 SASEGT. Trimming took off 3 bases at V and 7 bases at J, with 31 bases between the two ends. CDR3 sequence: CASSDPDGWVRDSRGNEQFF. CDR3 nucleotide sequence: TGTGCCAGCAGTGATCCGGACGGTTGGGTTAGGGACTCACGAGGAAATGAGCAGTTCTTC.

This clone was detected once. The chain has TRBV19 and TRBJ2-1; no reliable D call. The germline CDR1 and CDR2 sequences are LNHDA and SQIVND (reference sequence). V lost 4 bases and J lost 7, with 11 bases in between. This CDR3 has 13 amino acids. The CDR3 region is CASSTPPGNEQFF. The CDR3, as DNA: TGTGCCAGTAGTACCCCTCCTGGGAATGAGCAGTTCTTC.

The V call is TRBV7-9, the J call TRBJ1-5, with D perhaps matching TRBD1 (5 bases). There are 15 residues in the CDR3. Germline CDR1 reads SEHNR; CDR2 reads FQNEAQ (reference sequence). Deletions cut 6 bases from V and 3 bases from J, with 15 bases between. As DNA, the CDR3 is TGTGCCAGCAGTCCGCGGGGCGGAAACAATCAGCCCCAGCATTTT. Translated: CASSPRGGNNQPQHF.